The text below deals with one T cell receptor beta chain. Antigen: not known. CDR3 length: 14 amino acids. Germline CDR1 and CDR2: DFQATT and SNEGSKA (reference sequence). V shed 3 bases, J shed 8 bases, and the junction held 4 bases outside the gene matches. Researchers reported that TCR beta cDNA libraries carried unique molecular identifiers. TCRdb reprocessed the PCR reads via MiXCR and lists one record per CDR3 protein. The sample shows 800,000 to 950,000 distinct CDR3 sequences, about 57% of them seen only once. The data were obtained in a study of post-analysis software for immune sequencing data. Study outcomes and limitations: Roughly 5 TRBV segments, TRBV5-6, TRBV5-1 and TRBV20-1 among them, were found more frequent in patients than controls.

Sequencing input: blood. The origin of this receptor is a girl under 18 with multiple sclerosis. The chain is built from TRBV20-1 and TRBJ2-1, with 13 bases matching TRBD2. The CDR3 is CSASQGLAGYEQFF. The DNA for the CDR3 is TGCAGTGCTAGTCAGGGACTAGCGGGATATGAGCAGTTCTTC.